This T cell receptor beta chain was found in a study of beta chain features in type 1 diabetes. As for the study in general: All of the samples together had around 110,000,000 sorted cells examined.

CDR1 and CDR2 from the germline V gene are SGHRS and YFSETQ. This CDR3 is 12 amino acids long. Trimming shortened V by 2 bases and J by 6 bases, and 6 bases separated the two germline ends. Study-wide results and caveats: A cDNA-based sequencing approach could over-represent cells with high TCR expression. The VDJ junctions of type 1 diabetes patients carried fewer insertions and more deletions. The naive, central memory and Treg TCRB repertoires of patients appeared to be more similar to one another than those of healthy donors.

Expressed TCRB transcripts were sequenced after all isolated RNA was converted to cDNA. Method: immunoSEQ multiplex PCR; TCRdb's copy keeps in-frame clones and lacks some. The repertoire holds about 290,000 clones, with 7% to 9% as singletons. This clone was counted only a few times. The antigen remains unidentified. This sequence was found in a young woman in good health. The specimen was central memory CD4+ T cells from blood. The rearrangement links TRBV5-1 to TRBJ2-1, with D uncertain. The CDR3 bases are TGCGCCAGCAGCTTTTGGTCCAATGAGCAGTTCTTC. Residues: CASSFWSNEQFF.